This entry lists 3 T cell receptor beta chains sequenced from one sample in a study of cytomegalovirus exposure and HLA in healthy donors. Here immunoSEQ multiplex PCR was the method, and the copy in TCRdb shows in-frame clones only, minus some. Among 200,000 to 250,000 clones listed, under 95% were seen once. The sequencing sample was made of PBMCs. These receptor sequences come from a woman aged 18-29 years in good health and CMV-seronegative.

The chain has TRBV9 and TRBJ2-5; D ambiguous. The germline V and J ends were trimmed by 0 bases and 3 bases, with 3 bases remaining between them. The germline V gene encodes CDR1 SGDLS and CDR2 YYNGEE. This CDR3 is built from 12 residues. CDR3 nucleotide sequence: TGTGCCAGCAGCGTAGCTAAAGAGACCCAGTACTTC. Its translation: CASSVAKETQYF.

This chain uses TRBV25-1 with TRBJ1-1; D is possibly TRBD1 (6 bases). The germline gives CDR1 MGHDK, CDR2 SYGVNS. V lost 4 bases, J lost 6 bases, and 12 bases lay in between. The CDR3 length is 13 residues. The CDR3 spells CASSATGFSEAFF. The CDR3 DNA sequence: TGTGCCAGCAGTGCAACAGGGTTCTCTGAAGCTTTCTTT.

The gene calls are TRBV9 and TRBJ2-4; 7 positions match TRBD2. Germline-derived CDR1 and CDR2 are SGDLS and YYNGEE. CDR3 length: 15 residues. V was clipped by 8 bases and J by 0 bases; unmatched bases: 8. The CDR3 reads CARGRAAEAKNIQYF. Here the CDR3 DNA reads TGTGCCAGAGGGAGGGCAGCCGAAGCCAAAAACATTCAGTACTTC.